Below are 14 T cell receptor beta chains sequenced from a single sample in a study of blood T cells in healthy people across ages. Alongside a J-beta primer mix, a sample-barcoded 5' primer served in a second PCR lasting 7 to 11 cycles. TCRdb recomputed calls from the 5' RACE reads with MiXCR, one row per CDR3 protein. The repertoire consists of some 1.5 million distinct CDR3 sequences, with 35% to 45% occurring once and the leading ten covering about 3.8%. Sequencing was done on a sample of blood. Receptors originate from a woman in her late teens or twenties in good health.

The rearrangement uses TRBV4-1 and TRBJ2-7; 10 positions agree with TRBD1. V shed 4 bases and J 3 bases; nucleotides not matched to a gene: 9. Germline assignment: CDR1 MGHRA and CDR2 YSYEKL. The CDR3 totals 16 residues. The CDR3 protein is CASSPNRDRGLYEQYF. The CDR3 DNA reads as TGCGCCAGCAGCCCGAACCGGGACAGGGGTCTCTACGAGCAGTACTTC.

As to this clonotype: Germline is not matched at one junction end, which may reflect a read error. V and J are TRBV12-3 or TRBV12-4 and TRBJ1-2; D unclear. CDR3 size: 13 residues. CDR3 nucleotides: TGTGCCGGCAGCCCGGGTTCGAACTATGGCTACACCTTC. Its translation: CAGSPGSNYGYTF.

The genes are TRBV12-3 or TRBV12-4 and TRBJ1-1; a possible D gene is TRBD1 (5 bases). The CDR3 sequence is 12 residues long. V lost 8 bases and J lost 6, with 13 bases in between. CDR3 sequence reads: CASPKGFPEAFF. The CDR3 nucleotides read TGTGCCAGCCCTAAGGGGTTCCCTGAAGCTTTCTTT.

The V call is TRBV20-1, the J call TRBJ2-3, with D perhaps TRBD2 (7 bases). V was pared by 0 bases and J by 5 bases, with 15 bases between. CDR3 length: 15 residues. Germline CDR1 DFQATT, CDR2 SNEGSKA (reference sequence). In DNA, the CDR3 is TGCAGTGCTAGAGAGCCCTCGGGGGGCGGAGATACGCAGTATTTT. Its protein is CSAREPSGGGDTQYF.

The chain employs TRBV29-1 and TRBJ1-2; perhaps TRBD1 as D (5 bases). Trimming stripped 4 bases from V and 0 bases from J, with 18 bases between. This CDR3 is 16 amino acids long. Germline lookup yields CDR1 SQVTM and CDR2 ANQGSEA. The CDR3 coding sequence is TGCAGCGTTGGAGGGGAAAGATCGGGAGCTAACTATGGCTACACCTTC. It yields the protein CSVGGERSGANYGYTF.

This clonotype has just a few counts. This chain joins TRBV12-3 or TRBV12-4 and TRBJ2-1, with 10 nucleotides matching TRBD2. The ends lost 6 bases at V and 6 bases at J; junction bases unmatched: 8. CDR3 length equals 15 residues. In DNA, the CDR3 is TGTGCCAGCAGGACCCTAGCGGGAGCTATCAATGAGCAGTTCTTC. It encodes CASRTLAGAINEQFF.

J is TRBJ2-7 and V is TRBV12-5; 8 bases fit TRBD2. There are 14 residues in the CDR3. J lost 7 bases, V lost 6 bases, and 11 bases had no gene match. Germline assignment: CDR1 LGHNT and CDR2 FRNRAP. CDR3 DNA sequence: TGTGCTAGTGGCCGGGGGGGTATACGAGATGAGCAGTACTTC. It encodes CASGRGGIRDEQYF.

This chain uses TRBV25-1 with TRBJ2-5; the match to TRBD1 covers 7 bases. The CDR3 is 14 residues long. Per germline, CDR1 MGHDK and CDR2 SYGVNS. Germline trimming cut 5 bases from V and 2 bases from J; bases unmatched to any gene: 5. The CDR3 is CASSPRDSQETQYF. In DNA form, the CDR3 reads TGTGCCAGCAGTCCCCGGGACAGTCAAGAGACCCAGTACTTC.

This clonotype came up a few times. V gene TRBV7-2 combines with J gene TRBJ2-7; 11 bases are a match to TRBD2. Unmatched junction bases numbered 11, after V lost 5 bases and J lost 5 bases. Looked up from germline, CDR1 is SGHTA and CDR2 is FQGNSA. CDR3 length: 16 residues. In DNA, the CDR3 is TGTGCCAGCAGCGCATCTACTAGCGGGAGCTACAACGAGCAGTACTTC. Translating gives CASSASTSGSYNEQYF.

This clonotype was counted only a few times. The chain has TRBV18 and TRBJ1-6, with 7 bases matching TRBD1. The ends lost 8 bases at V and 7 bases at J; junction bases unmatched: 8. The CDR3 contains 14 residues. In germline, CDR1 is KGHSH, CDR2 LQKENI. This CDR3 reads CASTETGFNSPLHF. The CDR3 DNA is TGTGCCAGCACCGAGACAGGGTTCAATTCACCCCTCCACTTT.

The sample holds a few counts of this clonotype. CDR3 in amino acids: CASSRRTLLATTYNEQFF. CDR3 nucleotides: TGCGCCAGCAGCCGAAGGACCCTACTAGCGACAACTTACAATGAGCAGTTCTTC. The chain combines TRBV4-3 with TRBJ2-1; 7 bases are shared with TRBD2. This CDR3 contains 18 residues. Germline assignment: CDR1 LGHNA and CDR2 YSLEER. The V gene end was trimmed by 4 bases and the J gene end by 4 bases; junction bases not matched to a gene: 16.

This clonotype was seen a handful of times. DNA for the CDR3: TGCGCCAGCAGCTCCTTGGGACAGGGATTCGGAGATACGCAGTATTTT. It codes for CASSSLGQGFGDTQYF. The chain has TRBV5-1 and TRBJ2-3; 9 positions match TRBD1. Trimming cost V 3 bases and J 5 bases; bases outside gene matches: 10. Looked up from germline, CDR1 is SGHRS and CDR2 is YFSETQ. This CDR3 is 16 amino acids long. Complete variable domain (other parts from reference TRBV5-1 and TRBJ2-3): KAGVTQTPRYLIKTRGQQVTLSCSPISGHRSVSWYQQTPGQGLQFLFEYFSETQRNKGNFPGRFSGRQFSNSRSEMNVSTLELGDSALYLCASSSLGQGFGDTQYFGPGTRLTVL.

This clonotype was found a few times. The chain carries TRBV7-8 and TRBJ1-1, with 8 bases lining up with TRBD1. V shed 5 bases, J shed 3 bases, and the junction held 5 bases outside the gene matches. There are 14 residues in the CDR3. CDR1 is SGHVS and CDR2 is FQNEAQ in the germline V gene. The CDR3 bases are TGTGCCAGCAGCCCGGACAGGGTTTACACTGAAGCTTTCTTT. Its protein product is CASSPDRVYTEAFF.

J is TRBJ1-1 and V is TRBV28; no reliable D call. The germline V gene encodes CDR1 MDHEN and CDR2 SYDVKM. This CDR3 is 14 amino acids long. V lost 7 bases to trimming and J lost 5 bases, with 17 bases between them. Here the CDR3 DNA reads TGTGCCAGCAATTTTGACGGAGTGAGGACTGAAGCTTTCTTT. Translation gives CASNFDGVRTEAFF.